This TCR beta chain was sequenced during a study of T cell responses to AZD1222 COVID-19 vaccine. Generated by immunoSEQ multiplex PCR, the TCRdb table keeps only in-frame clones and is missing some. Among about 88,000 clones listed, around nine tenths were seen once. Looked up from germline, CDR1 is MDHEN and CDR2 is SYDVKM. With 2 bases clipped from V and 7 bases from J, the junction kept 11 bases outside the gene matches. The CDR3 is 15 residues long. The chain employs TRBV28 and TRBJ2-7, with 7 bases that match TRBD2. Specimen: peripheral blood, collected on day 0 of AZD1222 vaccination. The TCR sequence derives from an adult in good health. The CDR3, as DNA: TGTGCCAGCAGTTTAGGGGGGGGGTTCCCAAGGGAGCAGTACTTC. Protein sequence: CASSLGGGFPREQYF. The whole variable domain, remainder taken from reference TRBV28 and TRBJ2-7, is DVKVTQSSRYLVKRTGEKVFLECVQDMDHENMFWYRQDPGLGLRLIYFSYDVKMKEKGDIPEGYSVSREKKERFSLILESASTNQTSMYLCASSLGGGFPREQYFGPGTRLTVT.